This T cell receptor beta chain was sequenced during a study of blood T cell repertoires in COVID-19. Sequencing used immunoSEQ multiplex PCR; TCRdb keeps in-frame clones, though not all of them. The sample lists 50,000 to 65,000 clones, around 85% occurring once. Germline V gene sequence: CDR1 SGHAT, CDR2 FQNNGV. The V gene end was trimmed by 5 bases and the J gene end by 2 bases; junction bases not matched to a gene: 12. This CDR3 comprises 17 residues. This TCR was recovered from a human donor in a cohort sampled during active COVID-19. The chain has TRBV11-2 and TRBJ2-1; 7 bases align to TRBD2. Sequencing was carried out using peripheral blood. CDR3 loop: CASSPPRLAVTYNEQFF. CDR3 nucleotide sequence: TGTGCCAGCAGCCCGCCTAGACTAGCCGTTACCTACAATGAGCAGTTCTTC.